This T cell receptor (beta chain) was captured in a study of regulatory T cells in long-lasting Graves disease (dated by TCRdb to 2020 to 2022). About the full investigation: Patients with newly diagnosed Graves' disease had been on antithyroid drugs for under 3 months. Patients with persistent Graves' disease were compared with patients with newly diagnosed Graves' disease using TCR sequencing and RNA sequencing of peripheral blood. The study was registered as a clinical trial and conducted in China. A total of about 33 samples underwent TCR sequencing: around 13 from persistent and roughly 20 from newly diagnosed Graves' disease patients.

Receptor libraries were prepared by multiplex PCR. This sample was sequenced with an Illumina HiSeq 4000. To build TCR beta libraries, CDR3 regions were amplified by Arm-PCR using iRepertoire HTBI primers. Before sequencing, the PCR products underwent gel purification. The authors processed their data as follows. Across samples, 62 TRBV and roughly 13 TRBJ segments were identified and used for gene usage analysis of CDR3 amino acid clonotypes. COPE and FqMerger were used to merge the filtered high-quality paired reads into contigs. BLAST was used to align contigs to the IMGT TRBV, TRBD and TRBJ reference genes, and CDR3 was defined following IMGT. Clonotypes above 0.1% frequency were classified as highly expanded clones. Repertoire diversity was measured by Shannon entropy, and V-J evenness by the Gini coefficient. A clonotype was considered public if more than one individual shared it. TCRdb reworked the public reads: Q25 trimming with fastp, MiXCR clone assembly, productive beta chains retained. Each record represents a unique CDR3 protein, reported with the most common genes and DNA among its rows. The V and J calls come from TCRdb's annotation, not from the publication. The sample table contains around 450,000 distinct CDR3 sequences; only one count was recorded for 15% of them. The leading ten clones occupy around 17% of the sample.

Findings and caveats that apply to the study as a whole: Persistent Graves' disease patients showed lower TCR Shannon entropy and fewer highly expanded clones than newly diagnosed patients, suggesting clonal expansion. Patients with persistent disease shared more public clonotypes (approximately 2,500) than newly diagnosed patients did (approximately 970). Persistent disease showed preferential use of TRBV28, TRBJ1-2 and TRBJ2-5, whereas newly diagnosed disease favored TRBV20-1 and TRBJ2-1. The authors noted that the small sample size was a limitation that may lower accuracy. The study examined only peripheral blood because the primary lesion, thyroid tissue, could not be accessed. Only the TCR beta chain was sequenced and analyzed.

Counted from cysteine to phenylalanine, this CDR3 has 16 amino acids. Of all the DNA, just the CDR3 is kept, 48 bases in frame from base 1. From V the trimming removes 3 bases and from J it removes 5 bases, while the gene matches leave 9 bases of the junction unaccounted for. From the germline V gene, CDR1 is SGHDT and CDR2 is YYEEEE. Worth noting for this clonotype: Its antigen is not yet known. Per-base quality was not reported, and no clone a single base away is much larger than it.

Explained via the paper, the time point label denotes: newly diagnosed GD, antithyroid drugs for less than 3 months. For both TCR sequencing and RNA sequencing, RNA was extracted from PBMCs in TRIzol. The diagnosis of Graves' disease was made according to American Thyroid Association guidelines. Recruitment of patients was carried out at an endocrinology department in Xi'an, China. From each patient, about 8.9 milliliters of peripheral blood was collected into an EDTA anticoagulant tube. Ficoll Paque Plus density gradient separation was used to isolate PBMCs, and no further T cell sorting was performed. An Agilent 2100 Bioanalyzer and agarose gel were used to check RNA quality, while a NanoDrop 2000 measured RNA concentration. These data were also filed under a second study, of T cells in Graves' hyperthyroidism and ophthalmopathy. As described in the second report: A patient counted as having stable Graves' hyperthyroidism if no progression to ophthalmopathy occurred over 18 months of follow-up. Hyperthyroidism patients were newly diagnosed, had a disease duration of under 2 months, and were aged 18 to 65 years. The study excluded patients with uncontrolled infections, other autoimmune diseases, pregnancy or lactation. Clinical symptoms, serum thyroxine and TRAb, thyroid ultrasound, and orbital computed tomography formed the basis for the diagnoses. For the first round of RT-PCR on the TCR CDR3, the HTBI primer set was used together with the Qiagen OneStep RT-PCR kit. Blood samples also contained most of the expanded thyroid clonotypes (frequency above 0.001), which suggests that blood repertoires may reflect thyroid immune responses. In cross-validation, a model built on a 13 V-J signature told ophthalmopathy apart from stable hyperthyroidism with 85% to 90% sensitivity and roughly 83% specificity, and in testing the same model reached 80%/75%. In validation, progression to ophthalmopathy was predicted by the model with roughly 71% sensitivity and about 72% specificity, a median of roughly six months before onset. To identify distinguishing TCR V-J signatures, a discovery cohort of 95 to 100 patients was used, comprising some 43 with Graves' ophthalmopathy and some 57 with stable Graves' hyperthyroidism. Whether ophthalmopathy could be predicted prospectively was tested in an independent validation cohort made up of fewer than 20 hyperthyroidism patients plus 17 patients who later progressed to ophthalmopathy. The 100 discovery patients were randomly divided into training and test sets at a 7:3 ratio. In roughly six Graves' hyperthyroidism patients, the study also compared T-cell repertoires from thyroid tissue with T-cell repertoires from blood. After blood sampling, hyperthyroidism patients were treated with methimazole at a starting dose of 30 mg daily, and ophthalmopathy patients were treated with high-dose intravenous methylprednisolone. Libraries were constructed in a second round of multiplex PCR, after which size selection and purification were performed. Libraries were sequenced paired-end with 100 bp reads on an Illumina HiSeq2000. Raw data were processed with SOAPnuke, discarding reads with adapters, uncalled bases, mean Phred below 15, or no exact constant-primer or identifier match. High-quality paired reads were merged using COPE v1.2.5, and each unique nucleotide sequence was defined as a clonotype. MiTCR v1.1 was used to align the clonotypes against IMGT TRBV, TRBD and TRBJ reference segments. The analysis was restricted to V-J combinations with a frequency above 0.0001, which together covered about 99% of the repertoires. The TCS score was defined as the ratio of F50 (clonal expansion) to E x V (chaos), calculated using BLOSUM62-based TCRdist between CDR3 peptides within each V-J. Welch's t-statistics and random forest reduced 450 to 600 V-J features to under 15, which were used in a naive Bayes classifier (R e1071). No statistical method was used to set the sample size in advance, and investigators knew the group allocation. According to the paper, TCR Vbeta CDR3 sequencing was carried out on some 130 peripheral blood samples, which came from 40 to 45 ophthalmopathy, fewer than 80 hyperthyroidism and about 17 progressor patients.

The chain links TRBV5-6 with TRBJ2-2; TRBD1 agrees with 8 junctional bases. This receptor was identified in a woman aged 25 to 39 with Graves disease. Donor details come from another sample of the same person, matched by shared clones. This specimen was peripheral blood mononuclear cells (PBMCs), taken at new diagnosis, from a patient treated with antithyroid drugs. Here the CDR3 is given as CASSYTGGVFTGELFF. Read as DNA, the sequence is TGTGCCAGCAGCTATACAGGGGGAGTTTTTACCGGGGAGCTGTTTTTT. With the rest looked up from the reference TRBV5-6 and TRBJ2-2 genes rather than sequenced, the full variable domain is DAGVTQSPTHLIKTRGQQVTLRCSPKSGHDTVSWYQQALGQGPQFIFQYYEEEERQRGNFPDRFSGHQFPNYSSELNVNALLLGDSALYLCASSYTGGVFTGELFFGEGSRLTVL.